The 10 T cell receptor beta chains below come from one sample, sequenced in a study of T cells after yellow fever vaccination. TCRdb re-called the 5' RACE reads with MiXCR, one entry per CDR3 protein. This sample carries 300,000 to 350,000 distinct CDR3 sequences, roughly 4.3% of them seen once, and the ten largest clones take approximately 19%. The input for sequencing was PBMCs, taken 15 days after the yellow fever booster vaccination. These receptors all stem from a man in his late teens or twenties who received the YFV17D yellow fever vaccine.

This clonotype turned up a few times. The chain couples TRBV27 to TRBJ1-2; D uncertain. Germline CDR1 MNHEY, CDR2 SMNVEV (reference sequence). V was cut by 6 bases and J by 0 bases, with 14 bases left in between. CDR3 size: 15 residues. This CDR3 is CASRGTPRANYGYTF. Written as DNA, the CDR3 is TGTGCCAGCAGAGGCACTCCTAGAGCTAACTATGGCTACACCTTC.

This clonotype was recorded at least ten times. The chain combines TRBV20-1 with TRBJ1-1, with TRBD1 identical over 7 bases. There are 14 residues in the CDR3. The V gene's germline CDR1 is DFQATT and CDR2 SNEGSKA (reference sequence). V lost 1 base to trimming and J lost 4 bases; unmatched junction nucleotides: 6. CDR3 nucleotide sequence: TGCAGTGCTAGAGGTGACAGGGTAGGCACTGAAGCTTTCTTT. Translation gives CSARGDRVGTEAFF.

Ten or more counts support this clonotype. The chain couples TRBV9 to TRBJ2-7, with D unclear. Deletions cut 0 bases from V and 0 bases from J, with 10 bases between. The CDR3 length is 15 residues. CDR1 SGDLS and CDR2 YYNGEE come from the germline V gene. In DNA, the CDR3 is TGTGCCAGCAGCGTAGCTCCGGACGGCTCCTACGAGCAGTACTTC. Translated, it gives CASSVAPDGSYEQYF.

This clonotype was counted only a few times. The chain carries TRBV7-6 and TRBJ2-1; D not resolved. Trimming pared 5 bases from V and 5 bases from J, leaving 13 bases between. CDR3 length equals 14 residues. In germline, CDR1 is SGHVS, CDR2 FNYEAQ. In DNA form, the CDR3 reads TGTGCCAGCAGCCCCTTACAAGGCAACAATGAGCAGTTCTTC. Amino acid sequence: CASSPLQGNNEQFF.

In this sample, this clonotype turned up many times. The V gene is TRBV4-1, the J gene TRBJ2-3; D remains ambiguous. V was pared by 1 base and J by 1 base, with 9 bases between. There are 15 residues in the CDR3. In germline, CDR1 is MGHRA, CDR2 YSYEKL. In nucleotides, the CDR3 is TGCGCCAGCAGCCAAGGGCAGAAGGGCACAGATACGCAGTATTTT. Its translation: CASSQGQKGTDTQYF.

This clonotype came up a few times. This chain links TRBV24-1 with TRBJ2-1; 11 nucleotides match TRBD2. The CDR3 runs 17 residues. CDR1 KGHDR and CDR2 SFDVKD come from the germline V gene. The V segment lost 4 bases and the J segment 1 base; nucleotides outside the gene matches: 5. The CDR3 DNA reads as TGTGCCACCAGTGAAAGATTAGCGGGGGGGTCCTACAATGAGCAGTTCTTC. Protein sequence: CATSERLAGGSYNEQFF.

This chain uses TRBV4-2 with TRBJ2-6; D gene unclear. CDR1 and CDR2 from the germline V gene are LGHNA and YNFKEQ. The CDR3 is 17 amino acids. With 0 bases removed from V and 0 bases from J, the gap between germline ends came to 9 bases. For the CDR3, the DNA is TGTGCCAGCAGCCAAGATTGGGCCAACTCTGGGGCCAACGTCCTGACTTTC. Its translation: CASSQDWANSGANVLTF.

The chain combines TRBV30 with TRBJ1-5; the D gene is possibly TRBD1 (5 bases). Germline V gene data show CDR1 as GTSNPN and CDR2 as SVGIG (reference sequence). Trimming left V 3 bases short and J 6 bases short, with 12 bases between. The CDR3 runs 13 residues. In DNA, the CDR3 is TGTGCCTGGAGCCAAGGGGCGCTTCAGCCCCAGCATTTT. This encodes CAWSQGALQPQHF.

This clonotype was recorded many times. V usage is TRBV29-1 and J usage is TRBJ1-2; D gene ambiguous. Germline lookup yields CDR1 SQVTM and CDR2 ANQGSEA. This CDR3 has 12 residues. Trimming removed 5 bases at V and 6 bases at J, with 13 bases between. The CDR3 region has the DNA TGCAGCGTTCGAGGGCTCGGGAATGGCTACACCTTC. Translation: CSVRGLGNGYTF.

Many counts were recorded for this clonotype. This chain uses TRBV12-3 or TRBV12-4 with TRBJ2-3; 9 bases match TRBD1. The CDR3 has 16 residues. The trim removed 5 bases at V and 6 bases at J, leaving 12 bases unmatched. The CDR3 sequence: CASSQTGTGMWDTQYF. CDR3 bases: TGTGCCAGCAGTCAGACCGGGACAGGGATGTGGGATACGCAGTATTTT.